These 6 T cell receptor beta chains share one sample of origin, sequenced in a study of blood T cell repertoires in COVID-19. Repertoires were generated with immunoSEQ multiplex PCR, while TCRdb's copy carries only in-frame clones and drops some. This table holds roughly 350,000 clones, 91% found once. Input material: peripheral blood. Every receptor here comes from a woman younger than 35 who had recovered from COVID-19.

The chain has TRBV28 and TRBJ2-1; D might be TRBD2 (5 bases). CDR1 MDHEN and CDR2 SYDVKM come from the germline V gene. The CDR3 sequence is 14 residues long. V shed 5 bases and J shed 4 bases, with 12 bases lying between them. This CDR3 is CASSARADYNEQFF. The CDR3 DNA reads as TGTGCCAGCAGTGCTAGAGCGGATTACAATGAGCAGTTCTTC.

The chain has TRBV2 and TRBJ2-1; 11 bases align to TRBD2. CDR1 and CDR2 from the germline V gene are SNHLY and FYNNEI. This CDR3 has 14 residues. Trimming at V came to 6 bases and at J to 8 bases, leaving 6 bases not matched to a gene. The CDR3 DNA follows: TGTGCCAGCAGATCGACTAGCGGGACCCATGAGCAGTTCTTC. This sequence encodes CASRSTSGTHEQFF.

The gene calls are TRBV9 and TRBJ2-3; 11 nucleotides line up with TRBD2. The CDR3 has 20 amino acids. Germline CDR1 reads SGDLS; CDR2 reads YYNGEE. The V segment lost 4 bases and the J segment 1 base; nucleotides outside the gene matches: 17. The CDR3 region is CASSPQRSGRAALGTDTQYF. The CDR3 DNA follows: TGTGCCAGCAGCCCACAACGTAGCGGGAGGGCCGCTCTAGGCACAGATACGCAGTATTTT.

The V call is TRBV27, the J call TRBJ2-1; 11 bases align to TRBD2. CDR1 is MNHEY, CDR2 SMNVEV, per germline (reference sequence). The length of the CDR3 is 14 residues. Trimming cost V 5 bases and J 9 bases; bases outside gene matches: 6. CDR3 coding DNA: TGTGCCAGCAGTCCCGAGGGACTAGCGGTTGAGCAGTTCTTC. It specifies CASSPEGLAVEQFF.

The CDR3 loop reads CASSNMGPTSGTLGQETQYF. In DNA, the CDR3 is TGTGCCAGCAGTAATATGGGACCGACTAGCGGGACCCTGGGGCAAGAGACCCAGTACTTC. The chain joins TRBV6-2 or TRBV6-3 to TRBJ2-5; 11 nucleotides match TRBD2. CDR3 length: 20 amino acids. The germline V gene encodes CDR1 MNHEY and CDR2 SVGEGT. Trimming removed 5 bases from V and 2 bases from J; junction bases left unmatched: 19.

V and J are TRBV7-6 and TRBJ2-2; perhaps TRBD2 as D (5 bases). Germline V gene data show CDR1 as SGHVS and CDR2 as FNYEAQ. V was pared by 5 bases and J by 3 bases, with 19 bases between. This CDR3 comprises 17 residues. Written as DNA, the CDR3 is TGTGCCAGCAGCCCACGGGTCGCGGGTCCATACACCGGGGAGCTGTTTTTT. Translated, it gives CASSPRVAGPYTGELFF.